This T cell receptor beta chain was found in a study of T cell repertoires in cytomegalovirus infection. Study details: Indicated by public TCR beta signatures were CMV infection and matching HLA type.

The CDR3 contains 14 residues. Germline V CDR1 and CDR2: SGHVS, FNYEAQ. V was shortened by 0 bases and J by 10 bases, with 13 bases between the two germline ends. TCRdb ran MiXCR on the reads and lists one entry per CDR3 protein. The repertoire includes fewer than 1,000,000 distinct CDR3 sequences, around 32% of them detected once, and around an eighth sits in the top ten. In its sample, this clonotype was seen many times. Its antigen is currently unknown. Findings and limits, study-wide: There were HLA-C-restricted CMV-specific TCR beta clonotypes dominating the ex vivo response.

The chain has TRBV7-6 and TRBJ2-1; D possibly matches TRBD1 or TRBD2 (5 bases each). This receptor was identified in a human donor in good health (CMV status not recorded). Some clones in this sample may be carry-over from other donors' samples. The sequences come from cultured CD8+ T cells from PBMCs, collected from culture after CMV antigen stimulation. The CDR3 reads CASSLALWGNEQFF. In DNA, the CDR3 is TGTGCCAGCAGCTTAGCGCTTTGGGGGAACGAGCAGTTCTTC.